This T cell receptor beta chain was profiled in a study of cytomegalovirus exposure and HLA in healthy donors. The V end was cut by 3 bases, the J end by 0 bases, with 4 bases between. This CDR3 comprises 12 residues. Per the germline V gene, CDR1 is GTSNPN and CDR2 is SVGIG (reference sequence). Broader study findings: Previously analyzed data showed that most TCR beta V segments were productive at a frequency of about 87% or about 30%. Further analysis was carried out later, and it showed several of the most significant clusters appearing linked to common viral pathogens.

It was with 60 Vbeta and 13 Jbeta primers that the PCR ran. Repertoires were generated with immunoSEQ multiplex PCR, while TCRdb's copy carries only in-frame clones and drops some. The profile shows fewer than 45,000 clones, around 76% of them singletons. This clone has only one observation. Its target is unknown. The TCR originated in a woman aged 30 to 39 in good health and CMV-seropositive. Sequencing was performed on PBMCs. V and J are TRBV30 and TRBJ2-3; D not resolved. CDR3 sequence: CAWSFSTDTQYF. The CDR3 DNA reads as TGTGCCTGGAGCTTTAGCACAGATACGCAGTATTTT.